The 27 T cell receptor beta chains below all came from one sample that was sequenced in a study of blood T cell repertoires in COVID-19 (dated by TCRdb to 2020 to 2021). Libraries were built with the immunoSEQ multiplex PCR assay. What TCRdb holds here is the immuneACCESS table cut down to in-frame rearrangements. Part of the clones is not present; checked against another copy, under half of the missing clones reflect an unresolved V gene, and the others are unexplained. A total of roughly 20,000 clones appear in this sample, approximately 87% of them only once. The ten biggest clones cover over 8.5% of the sample. The specimen was peripheral blood. The receptor source for this set is a human donor in a cohort sampled during active COVID-19.

The chain employs TRBV28 and TRBJ1-2, with D uncertain. Germline V lookup: CDR1 MDHEN, CDR2 SYDVKM. CDR3 length equals 11 residues. V was pared by 6 bases and J by 8 bases, with 10 bases between. The CDR3: CASRTGIGYTF. The CDR3 DNA sequence: TGTGCCAGCAGGACGGGGATCGGCTACACCTTC.

The CDR3 DNA reads TGTGCCAGCAGCTTAGTGGGAGATGACACCGGGGAGCTGTTTTTT. It codes for CASSLVGDDTGELFF. The chain combines TRBV7-9 with TRBJ2-2, with D perhaps TRBD2 (5 bases). CDR3 length: 15 amino acids. Trimming took 1 base from V and 3 from J, leaving 9 bases between them. Germline V lookup: CDR1 SEHNR, CDR2 FQNEAQ (reference sequence). The variable domain in full, with the rest retrieved from reference TRBV7-9 and TRBJ2-2, is DTGVSQNPRHKITKRGQNVTFRCDPISEHNRLYWYRQTLGQGPEFLTYFQNEAQLEKSRLLSDRFSAERPKGSFSTLEIQRTEQGDSAMYLCASSLVGDDTGELFFGEGSRLTVL.

The V gene is TRBV28, the J gene TRBJ2-3; 8 bases agree with TRBD2. The CDR3 is 14 amino acids. V was pared by 10 bases and J by 4 bases, with 10 bases of the junction left unmatched. The germline V gene encodes CDR1 MDHEN and CDR2 SYDVKM. The CDR3: CATASGSISDTQYF. The CDR3 DNA is TGTGCCACCGCGAGCGGGAGTATCTCAGATACGCAGTATTTT.

The V and J genes are TRBV9 and TRBJ2-7; weak D call: TRBD2 (7 bases). The CDR3 is 14 amino acids. The germline V and J ends were trimmed by 10 bases and 5 bases, with 22 bases remaining between them. Germline CDR1 SGDLS, CDR2 YYNGEE. This CDR3 reads CAPREGGGIHEQYF. DNA for the CDR3: TGTGCCCCCCGCGAGGGGGGGGGTATCCACGAGCAGTACTTC.

This clone was detected only once. The chain couples TRBV6-1 to TRBJ2-3; the match to TRBD1 covers 7 bases. CDR3 length equals 17 residues. Germline assignment: CDR1 MNHNS and CDR2 SASEGT. Germline trimming cut 1 base from V and 2 bases from J; bases unmatched to any gene: 9. The CDR3 coding sequence is TGTGCCAGCAGTGAAGTGGTAACCGGGACAGACACAGATACGCAGTATTTT. Translation gives CASSEVVTGTDTDTQYF.

The chain recombines TRBV4-1 with TRBJ2-1, with TRBD1 identical over 8 bases. In germline, CDR1 is MGHRA, CDR2 YSYEKL. CDR3 length: 16 amino acids. Germline trimming cut 4 bases from V and 4 bases from J; bases unmatched to any gene: 9. The CDR3 loop reads CASSRAGQGQYNEQFF. CDR3 in DNA: TGCGCCAGCAGCCGCGCCGGACAGGGACAATACAATGAGCAGTTCTTC.

The chain carries TRBV5-1 and TRBJ2-5; TRBD1 is a possible D gene (6 bases). Germline V gives CDR1 SGHRS, CDR2 YFSETQ. The CDR3 runs to 15 residues. V lost 5 bases, J lost 4 bases, and 18 bases lay in between. CDR3 amino acids: CASREAGTPRETQYF. The CDR3 DNA follows: TGCGCCAGCAGAGAGGCAGGGACACCCCGAGAGACCCAGTACTTC.

The chain is built from TRBV6-2 or TRBV6-3 and TRBJ2-2; 14 bases are shared with TRBD2. The germline CDR1 and CDR2 sequences are MNHEY and SVGEGT. V dropped 4 bases and J dropped 5; count of bases not matched to a gene: 12. The CDR3 length is 19 residues. The CDR3 sequence is CASSFETSGRAWTTGELFF. DNA of the CDR3: TGTGCCAGCAGTTTCGAGACTAGCGGGAGGGCCTGGACGACCGGGGAGCTGTTTTTT.

The V gene is TRBV6-5, the J gene TRBJ1-1, with TRBD1 matching over 7 bases. The J segment lost 5 bases and the V segment lost 7 bases, leaving 4 bases of the junction unmatched. Germline CDR1 is MNHEY and CDR2 is SVGAGI. The length of the CDR3 is 12 residues. The CDR3 nucleotides read TGTGCCAGCACGACAGGGCTAACTGAAGCTTTCTTT. This gives the protein CASTTGLTEAFF.

The chain combines TRBV7-9 with TRBJ1-1; D remains ambiguous. CDR3 length equals 15 residues. Deletions cut 5 bases from V and 1 base from J, with 14 bases between. The germline V gene encodes CDR1 SEHNR and CDR2 FQNEAQ (reference sequence). CDR3: CASSPGGAPNTEAFF. DNA for the CDR3: TGTGCCAGCAGCCCTGGTGGAGCACCGAACACTGAAGCTTTCTTT.

This sequence joins TRBV24-1 and TRBJ2-5; 8 positions match TRBD1. Per germline, CDR1 KGHDR and CDR2 SFDVKD. The CDR3 runs to 14 residues. Germline trimming cut 7 bases from V and 5 bases from J; bases unmatched to any gene: 8. CDR3 amino acids: CATSPGQVFETQYF. As DNA, the CDR3 is TGTGCCACCAGCCCGGGACAGGTTTTTGAGACCCAGTACTTC.

CDR3 DNA: TGCGCCAGCAGCTTTTCAGGCAGGGGAGATACGCAGTATTTT. It specifies CASSFSGRGDTQYF. V is TRBV5-1 and J is TRBJ2-3; weak D call: TRBD1 (6 bases). The CDR3 is made up of 14 amino acids. Trimming shortened V by 2 bases and J by 5 bases, and 12 bases separated the two germline ends. Germline V gene sequence: CDR1 SGHRS, CDR2 YFSETQ.

This sequence joins TRBV6-2 or TRBV6-3 and TRBJ1-5; 7 bases match TRBD1. The trim removed 5 bases at V and 0 bases at J, leaving 4 bases unmatched. The CDR3 covers 15 residues. In germline, CDR1 is MNHEY, CDR2 SVGEGT. The CDR3: CASSLQGNSNQPQHF. DNA for the CDR3: TGTGCCAGCAGTCTACAGGGGAATAGCAATCAGCCCCAGCATTTT.

The chain carries TRBV11-2 and TRBJ2-7, with TRBD2 matching 10 bases. The CDR3 runs to 15 residues. Per germline, CDR1 SGHAT and CDR2 FQNNGV. The V and J ends lost 4 bases and 3 bases, in that order; junction bases with no gene match: 6. The CDR3 sequence: CASSSAAGGSYEQYF. DNA of the CDR3: TGTGCCAGCAGCTCCGCAGCGGGAGGGAGCTACGAGCAGTACTTC.

This sequence joins TRBV28 and TRBJ1-2; 8 positions match TRBD1. The junction had 4 bases not matched to a gene; V was cut back by 5 bases and J by 8 bases. There are 12 residues in the CDR3. The germline CDR1 and CDR2 sequences are MDHEN and SYDVKM. The CDR3 DNA reads as TGTGCCAGCAGTGCAGGGGGCCGGGGCTACACCTTC. It translates to CASSAGGRGYTF.

The rearrangement joins TRBV12-3 or TRBV12-4 to TRBJ2-1; possibly TRBD1 for D (5 bases). The CDR3 spans 13 residues. Trimming stripped 5 bases from V and 6 bases from J, with 11 bases between. The CDR3 sequence: CASSPMGRNEQFF. DNA of the CDR3: TGTGCCAGCAGTCCCATGGGGCGCAATGAGCAGTTCTTC.

V gene TRBV19 combines with J gene TRBJ1-5; no definite D call. Trimming took 5 bases from V and 11 from J, leaving 10 bases between them. The length of the CDR3 is 11 residues. The germline V gene has CDR1 LNHDA and CDR2 SQIVND (reference sequence). The CDR3 region is CASSSPFAQHF. In DNA form, the CDR3 reads TGTGCCAGTAGTTCCCCCTTTGCCCAGCATTTT.

The chain combines TRBV5-6 with TRBJ2-7; D is possibly TRBD1 (5 bases). The ends were cut back, 0 bases at V and 6 bases at J, with 10 bases in the middle. The CDR3 consists of 13 residues. CDR1 SGHDT and CDR2 YYEEEE come from the germline V gene. CDR3 loop: CASSLGTGGEQYF. The CDR3 DNA is TGTGCCAGCAGCTTGGGCACAGGTGGCGAGCAGTACTTC.

The rearrangement joins TRBV6-2 or TRBV6-3 to TRBJ2-1; a possible D gene is TRBD2 (6 bases). The CDR3 sequence is 15 residues long. Per germline, CDR1 MNHEY and CDR2 SVGEGT. Trimming stripped 5 bases from V and 5 bases from J, with 16 bases between. The CDR3 DNA reads as TGTGCCAGCAGTGATGCTTTAGGCGGGGACAATGAGCAGTTCTTC. Residues: CASSDALGGDNEQFF.

This clone showed up just once. The J gene is TRBJ2-1, the V gene TRBV5-1; 8 bases are a match to TRBD2. Germline loops: CDR1 SGHRS, CDR2 YFSETQ. There are 16 residues in the CDR3. Trimming at V came to 2 bases and at J to 7 bases, leaving 11 bases not matched to a gene. The CDR3 loop is CASSFRVAGLGNEQFF. DNA of the CDR3: TGCGCCAGCAGCTTTAGAGTAGCGGGACTGGGGAATGAGCAGTTCTTC.

The chain couples TRBV3-1 (or the pseudogene TRBV3-2) to TRBJ1-1; D not resolved. From germline, CDR1 is LGHDT and CDR2 YNNKEL (reference sequence). The CDR3 extends over 15 amino acids. The V end was cut by 1 base, the J end by 0 bases, with 9 bases between. CDR3 in amino acids: CASSQVGRLNTEAFF. CDR3 in DNA: TGTGCCAGCAGCCAAGTTGGTCGGTTGAACACTGAAGCTTTCTTT.

A few counts support this clone. This chain connects TRBV30 to TRBJ1-5; no clear D. CDR3 length: 13 residues. Deletions cut 0 bases from V and 5 bases from J, with 8 bases between. Germline assignment: CDR1 GTSNPN and CDR2 SVGIG (reference sequence). The CDR3 protein is CAWSVLGDQPQHF. For the CDR3, the DNA is TGTGCCTGGAGTGTCTTGGGCGATCAGCCCCAGCATTTT.

This clone was counted a few times. The chain couples TRBV5-1 to TRBJ2-3; possibly TRBD2 for D (5 bases). The V gene's germline CDR1 is SGHRS and CDR2 YFSETQ. The CDR3 covers 15 residues. V gave up 0 bases and J gave up 3 bases, with 11 bases separating them. The CDR3 spells CASSLGSSLTDTQYF. The CDR3 DNA reads as TGCGCCAGCAGCTTGGGATCTAGCTTGACAGATACGCAGTATTTT.

V is TRBV7-2 and J is TRBJ1-3; D ambiguous. Per the germline V gene, CDR1 is SGHTA and CDR2 is FQGNSA. The CDR3 runs to 16 residues. Trimming shortened V by 1 base and J by 2 bases, and 12 bases separated the two germline ends. This CDR3 reads CASSLGVVRTGNTIYF. In DNA form, the CDR3 reads TGTGCCAGCAGCTTAGGGGTTGTGCGGACTGGAAACACCATATATTTT.

This chain links TRBV18 with TRBJ2-7; no clear D gene. The germline V gene encodes CDR1 KGHSH and CDR2 LQKENI. The V and J ends lost 3 bases and 0 bases respectively, with 9 bases between them. This CDR3 contains 14 residues. The DNA of the CDR3 is TGTGCCAGCTCACCTCCGACTGTCTCCTACGAGCAGTACTTC. Translating gives CASSPPTVSYEQYF.

There are a few counts of this clone. The CDR3 sequence: CASSSAGGRARYEQFF. In nucleotides, the CDR3 is TGTGCCAGCAGCTCGGCTGGCGGGAGGGCCAGGTATGAGCAGTTCTTC. The chain joins TRBV7-3 to TRBJ2-1; TRBD2 agrees at 9 bases. Germline lookup yields CDR1 SGHTA and CDR2 FQGTGA. The CDR3 sequence is 16 residues long. V trimming: 4 bases; J trimming: 8 bases; junction bases outside the gene matches: 12.

The chain links TRBV9 to TRBJ2-2; tentative D call: TRBD2 (5 bases). Germline V gene lookup returns CDR1 SGDLS and CDR2 YYNGEE. V was trimmed by 4 bases and J by 6 bases, leaving 16 bases between them. The CDR3 contains 15 residues. This CDR3 reads CASSLTLVTPGELFF. The DNA for the CDR3 is TGTGCCAGCAGCCTCACACTAGTGACCCCCGGGGAGCTGTTTTTT.